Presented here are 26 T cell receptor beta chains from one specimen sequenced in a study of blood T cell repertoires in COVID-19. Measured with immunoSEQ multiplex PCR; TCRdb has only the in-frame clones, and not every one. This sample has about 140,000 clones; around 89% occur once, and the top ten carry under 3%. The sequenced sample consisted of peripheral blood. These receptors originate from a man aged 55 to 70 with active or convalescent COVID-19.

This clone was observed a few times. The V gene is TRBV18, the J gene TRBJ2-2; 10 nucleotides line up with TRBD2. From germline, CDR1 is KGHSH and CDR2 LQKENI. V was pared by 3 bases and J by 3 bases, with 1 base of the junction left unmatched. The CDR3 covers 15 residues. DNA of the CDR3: TGTGCCAGCTCACCCCTAGCGGGGGACACCGGGGAGCTGTTTTTT. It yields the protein CASSPLAGDTGELFF.

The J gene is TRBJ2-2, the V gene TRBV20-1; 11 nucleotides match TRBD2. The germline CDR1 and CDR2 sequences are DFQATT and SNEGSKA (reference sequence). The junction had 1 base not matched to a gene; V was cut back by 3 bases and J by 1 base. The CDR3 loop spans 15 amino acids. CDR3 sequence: CSASGTSGNTGELFF. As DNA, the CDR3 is TGCAGTGCTAGTGGGACTAGCGGGAACACCGGGGAGCTGTTTTTT.

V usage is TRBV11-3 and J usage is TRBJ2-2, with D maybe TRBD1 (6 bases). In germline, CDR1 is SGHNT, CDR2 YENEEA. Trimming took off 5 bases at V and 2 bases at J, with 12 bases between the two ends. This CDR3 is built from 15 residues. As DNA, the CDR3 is TGTGCCAGCAGCCCCGGGACAACTAACACCGGGGAGCTGTTTTTT. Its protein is CASSPGTTNTGELFF.

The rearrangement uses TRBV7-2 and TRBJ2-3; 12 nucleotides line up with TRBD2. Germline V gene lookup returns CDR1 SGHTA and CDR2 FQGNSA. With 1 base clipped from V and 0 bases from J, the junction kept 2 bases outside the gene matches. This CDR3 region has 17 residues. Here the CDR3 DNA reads TGTGCCAGCAGCTTAGACGGACTAGCGGGGAGCACAGATACGCAGTATTTT. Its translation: CASSLDGLAGSTDTQYF. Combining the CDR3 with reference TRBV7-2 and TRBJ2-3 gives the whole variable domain GAGVSQSPSNKVTEKGKDVELRCDPISGHTALYWYRQSLGQGLEFLIYFQGNSAPDKSGLPSDRFSAERTGGSVSTLTIQRTQQEDSAVYLCASSLDGLAGSTDTQYFGPGTRLTVL.

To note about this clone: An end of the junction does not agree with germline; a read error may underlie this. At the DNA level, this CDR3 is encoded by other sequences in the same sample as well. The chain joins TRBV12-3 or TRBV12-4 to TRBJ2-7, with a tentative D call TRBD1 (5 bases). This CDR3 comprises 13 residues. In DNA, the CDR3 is TGCGCCAGCAGGAAGGCGGACACCTACGAGCAGTACTTC. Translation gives CASRKADTYEQYF.

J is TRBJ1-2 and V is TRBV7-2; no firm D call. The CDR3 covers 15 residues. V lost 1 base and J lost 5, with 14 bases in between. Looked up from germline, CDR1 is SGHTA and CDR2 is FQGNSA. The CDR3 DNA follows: TGTGCCAGCAGCTTAGGCCTTCTGAACTATTATGGCTACACCTTC. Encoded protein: CASSLGLLNYYGYTF.

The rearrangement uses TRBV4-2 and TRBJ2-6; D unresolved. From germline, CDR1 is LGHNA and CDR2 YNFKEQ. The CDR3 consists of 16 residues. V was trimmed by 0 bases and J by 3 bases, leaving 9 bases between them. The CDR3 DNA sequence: TGTGCCAGCAGCCAAGATGCCCCAGGTGGGGCCAACGTCCTGACTTTC. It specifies CASSQDAPGGANVLTF.

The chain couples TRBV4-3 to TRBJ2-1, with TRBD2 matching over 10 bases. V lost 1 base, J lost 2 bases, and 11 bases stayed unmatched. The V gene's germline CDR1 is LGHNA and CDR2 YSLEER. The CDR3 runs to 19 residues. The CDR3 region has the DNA TGCGCCAGCAGCCAAGTGACTAGCGGGCCTCCCTTCCCCTACAATGAGCAGTTCTTC. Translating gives CASSQVTSGPPFPYNEQFF.

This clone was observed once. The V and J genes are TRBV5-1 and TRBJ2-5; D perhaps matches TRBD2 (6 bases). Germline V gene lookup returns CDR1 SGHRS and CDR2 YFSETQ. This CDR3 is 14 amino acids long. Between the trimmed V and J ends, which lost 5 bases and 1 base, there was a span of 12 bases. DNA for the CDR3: TGCGCCAGCAGGGATGCGGGGCTCCAAGAGACCCAGTACTTC. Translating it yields CASRDAGLQETQYF.

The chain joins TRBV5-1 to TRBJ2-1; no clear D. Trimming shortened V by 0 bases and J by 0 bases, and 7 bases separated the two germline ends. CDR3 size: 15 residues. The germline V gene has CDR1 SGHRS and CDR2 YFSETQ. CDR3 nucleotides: TGCGCCAGCAGCTTGGCAGCTAGCTCCTACAATGAGCAGTTCTTC. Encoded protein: CASSLAASSYNEQFF.

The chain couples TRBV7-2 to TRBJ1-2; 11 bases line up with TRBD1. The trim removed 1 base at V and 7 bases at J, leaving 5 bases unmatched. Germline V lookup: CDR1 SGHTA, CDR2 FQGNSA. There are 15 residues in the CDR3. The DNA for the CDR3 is TGTGCCAGCAGCTTAGATGGACAGGGGGCGCTTGGCTACACCTTC. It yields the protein CASSLDGQGALGYTF. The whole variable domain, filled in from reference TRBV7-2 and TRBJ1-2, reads GAGVSQSPSNKVTEKGKDVELRCDPISGHTALYWYRQSLGQGLEFLIYFQGNSAPDKSGLPSDRFSAERTGGSVSTLTIQRTQQEDSAVYLCASSLDGQGALGYTFGSGTRLTVV.

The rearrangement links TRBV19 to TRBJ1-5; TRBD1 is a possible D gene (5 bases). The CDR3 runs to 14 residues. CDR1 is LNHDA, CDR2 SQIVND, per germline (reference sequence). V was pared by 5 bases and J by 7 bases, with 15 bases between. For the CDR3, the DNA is TGTGCCAGTAGTTCTCAGGGCGGTGTCCAGCCCCAGCATTTT. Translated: CASSSQGGVQPQHF. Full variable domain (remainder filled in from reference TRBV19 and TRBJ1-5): DGGITQSPKYLFRKEGQNVTLSCEQNLNHDAMYWYRQDPGQGLRLIYYSQIVNDFQKGDIAEGYSVSREKKESFPLTVTSAQKNPTAFYLCASSSQGGVQPQHFGDGTRLSIL.

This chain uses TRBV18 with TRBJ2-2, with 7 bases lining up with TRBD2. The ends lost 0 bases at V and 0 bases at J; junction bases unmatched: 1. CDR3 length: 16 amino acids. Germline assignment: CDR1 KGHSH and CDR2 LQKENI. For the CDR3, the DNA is TGTGCCAGCTCACCACCAGGACTAGCGAACACCGGGGAGCTGTTTTTT. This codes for CASSPPGLANTGELFF. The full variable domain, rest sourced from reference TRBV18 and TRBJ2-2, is NAGVMQNPRHLVRRRGQEARLRCSPMKGHSHVYWYRQLPEEGLKFMVYLQKENIIDESGMPKERFSAEFPKEGPSILRIQQVVRGDSAAYFCASSPPGLANTGELFFGEGSRLTVL.

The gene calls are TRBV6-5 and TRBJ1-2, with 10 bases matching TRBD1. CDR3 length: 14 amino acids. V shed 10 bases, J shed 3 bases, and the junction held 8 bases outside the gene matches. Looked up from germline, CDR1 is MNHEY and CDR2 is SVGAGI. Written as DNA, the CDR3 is TGTGCCACCGCGGACAGGGGGAGAGACTATGGCTACACCTTC. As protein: CATADRGRDYGYTF.

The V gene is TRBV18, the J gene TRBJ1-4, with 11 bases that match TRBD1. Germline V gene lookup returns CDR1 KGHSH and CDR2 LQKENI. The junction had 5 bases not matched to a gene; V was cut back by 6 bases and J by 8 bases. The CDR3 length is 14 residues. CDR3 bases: TGTGCCAGCTCTGCCGGGACAGGGGGAGAAAAACTGTTTTTT. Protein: CASSAGTGGEKLFF.

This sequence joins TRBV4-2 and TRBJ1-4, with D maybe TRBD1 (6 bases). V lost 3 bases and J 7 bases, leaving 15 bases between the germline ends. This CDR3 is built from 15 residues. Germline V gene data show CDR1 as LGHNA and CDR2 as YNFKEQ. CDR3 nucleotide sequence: TGTGCCAGCAGCCAGTCTACAGGGTATGGTGAAAAACTGTTTTTT. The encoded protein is CASSQSTGYGEKLFF.

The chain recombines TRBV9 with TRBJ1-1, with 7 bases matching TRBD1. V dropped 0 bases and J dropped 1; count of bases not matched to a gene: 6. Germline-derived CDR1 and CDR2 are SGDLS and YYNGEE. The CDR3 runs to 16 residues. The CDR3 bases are TGTGCCAGCAGCGTAGTGGCGGCAGGGGGGAACACTGAAGCTTTCTTT. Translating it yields CASSVVAAGGNTEAFF.

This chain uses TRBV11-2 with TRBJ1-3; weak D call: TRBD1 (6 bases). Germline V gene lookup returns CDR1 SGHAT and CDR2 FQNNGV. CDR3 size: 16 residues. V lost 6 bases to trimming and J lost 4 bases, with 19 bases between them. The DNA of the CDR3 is TGTGCCAGCAGTACCGTTTTACAGGGTCGAGGAAACACCATATATTTT. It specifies CASSTVLQGRGNTIYF.

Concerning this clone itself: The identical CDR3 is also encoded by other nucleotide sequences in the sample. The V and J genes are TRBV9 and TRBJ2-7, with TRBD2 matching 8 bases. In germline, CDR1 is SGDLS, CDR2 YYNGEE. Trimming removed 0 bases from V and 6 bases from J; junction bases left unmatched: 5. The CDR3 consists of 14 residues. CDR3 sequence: CASSVDAGGLEQYF. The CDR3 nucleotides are TGTGCCAGCAGCGTAGATGCGGGGGGTCTCGAGCAGTACTTC.

CDR3 protein: CASSRHDSQGRSGYTF. Here the CDR3 DNA reads TGTGCCAGCAGCCGACATGATTCTCAGGGGAGATCTGGCTACACCTTC. The chain combines TRBV3-1 (or the pseudogene TRBV3-2) with TRBJ1-2; D is perhaps TRBD1 (6 bases). The V gene's germline CDR1 is LGHDT and CDR2 YNNKEL (reference sequence). Trimming removed 4 bases at V and 7 bases at J, with 22 bases between. CDR3 length equals 16 residues.

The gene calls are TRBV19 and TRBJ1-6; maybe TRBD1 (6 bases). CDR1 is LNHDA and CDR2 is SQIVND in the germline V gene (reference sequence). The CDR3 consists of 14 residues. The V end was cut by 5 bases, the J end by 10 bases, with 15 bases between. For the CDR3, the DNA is TGTGCCAGTAGTGGGGGCGTGGGGGCCTCACCCCTCCACTTT. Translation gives CASSGGVGASPLHF. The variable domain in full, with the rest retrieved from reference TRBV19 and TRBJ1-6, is DGGITQSPKYLFRKEGQNVTLSCEQNLNHDAMYWYRQDPGQGLRLIYYSQIVNDFQKGDIAEGYSVSREKKESFPLTVTSAQKNPTAFYLCASSGGVGASPLHFGNGTRLTVT.

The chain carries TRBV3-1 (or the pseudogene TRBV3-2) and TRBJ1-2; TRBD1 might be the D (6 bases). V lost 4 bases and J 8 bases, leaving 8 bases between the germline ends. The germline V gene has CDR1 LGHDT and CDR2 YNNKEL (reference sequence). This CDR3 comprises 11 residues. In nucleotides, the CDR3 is TGTGCCAGCAGCCCCGGACAGGGCTACACCTTC. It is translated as CASSPGQGYTF.

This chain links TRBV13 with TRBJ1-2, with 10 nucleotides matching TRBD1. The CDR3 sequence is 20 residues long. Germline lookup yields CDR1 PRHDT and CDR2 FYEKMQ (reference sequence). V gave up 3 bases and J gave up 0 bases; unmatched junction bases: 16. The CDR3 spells CASSFGTGALFLSANYGYTF. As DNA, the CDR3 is TGTGCCAGCAGCTTCGGGACAGGGGCTCTTTTTCTTTCAGCTAACTATGGCTACACCTTC.

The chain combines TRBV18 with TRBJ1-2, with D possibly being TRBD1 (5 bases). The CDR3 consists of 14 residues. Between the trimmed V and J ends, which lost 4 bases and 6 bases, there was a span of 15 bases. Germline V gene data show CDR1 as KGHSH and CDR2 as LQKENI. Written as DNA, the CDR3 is TGTGCCAGCTCACGGCTTTGGGGGGTAGATGGCTACACCTTC. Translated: CASSRLWGVDGYTF.

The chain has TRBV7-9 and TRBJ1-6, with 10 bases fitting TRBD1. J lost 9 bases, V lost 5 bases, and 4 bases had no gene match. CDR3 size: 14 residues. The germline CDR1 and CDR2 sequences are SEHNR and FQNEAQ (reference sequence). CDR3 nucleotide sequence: TGTGCCAGCAGCCAGGGGACAGGGGTTTCACCCCTCCACTTT. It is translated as CASSQGTGVSPLHF.

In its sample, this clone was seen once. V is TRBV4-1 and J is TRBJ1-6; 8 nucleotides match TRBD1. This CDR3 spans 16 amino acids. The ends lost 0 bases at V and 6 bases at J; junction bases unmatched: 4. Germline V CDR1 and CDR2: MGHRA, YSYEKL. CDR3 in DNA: TGCGCCAGCAGCCAAGACGGAGACAGGGGTAATTCACCCCTCCACTTT. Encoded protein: CASSQDGDRGNSPLHF.